This T cell receptor (beta chain) was captured in a study of cytomegalovirus exposure and HLA in healthy donors. Study observations and caveats: Earlier analysis found most TCR beta V segments productive about 87% or about 30% of the time. Sequencing probably produced one cluster of sequence variants that were highly shared. After further analysis at a later stage, around 17,000 TCR beta sequences were associated with HLA alleles at 0.05 false discovery rate.

The V gene's germline CDR1 is MGHDK and CDR2 SYGVNS. The CDR3 covers 13 residues. V lost 8 bases and J 2 bases, leaving 10 bases between the germline ends. The donors (healthy individuals) were bone marrow donors. This clone was seen a handful of times. Its antigen remains unknown. PCR was performed using 60 Vbeta and 13 Jbeta primers. Generated by immunoSEQ multiplex PCR, the TCRdb table keeps only in-frame clones and is missing some. The sample holds under 150,000 clones, more than 75% seen once. This chain connects TRBV25-1 to TRBJ1-3; maybe TRBD1 (6 bases). This receptor was identified in a male donor in good health and CMV-seronegative. The sequencing sample was made of PBMCs. CDR3 residues: CASGGRAGNTIYF. The CDR3, as DNA: TGTGCCAGCGGGGGCAGGGCTGGAAACACCATATATTTT.